The 24 T cell receptor beta chains given below trace back to one sample, sequenced in a study of T cells after yellow fever vaccination. Each CDR3 protein gets one entry after TCRdb re-called the 5' RACE reads with MiXCR. The data hold some 600,000 distinct CDR3 sequences, with more than 9% observed a single time. The sequencing used PBMCs, collected on the day of the yellow fever booster vaccination. These receptors all stem from a man aged 25 to 45 who received the YFV17D yellow fever vaccine.

This chain links TRBV27 with TRBJ2-6, with D tentatively TRBD1 (5 bases). This CDR3 region has 17 residues. The V end lost 2 bases, the J end lost 2 bases, and 13 bases lay between the germline ends. The germline V gene encodes CDR1 MNHEY and CDR2 SMNVEV (reference sequence). For the CDR3, the DNA is TGTGCCAGCAGTTTAGAAGGTCCAGGGCCTGGGGCCAACGTCCTGACTTTC. Its protein product is CASSLEGPGPGANVLTF.

In this sample, this clonotype turned up many times. The gene calls are TRBV7-8 and TRBJ2-5, with TRBD2 as a possible D gene (6 bases). This CDR3 region has 12 residues. Germline V gene sequence: CDR1 SGHVS, CDR2 FQNEAQ. CDR3 loop: CATQAGGETQYF. For the CDR3, the DNA is TGTGCAACCCAAGCGGGTGGGGAGACCCAGTACTTC.

This clonotype came up a few times. The chain recombines TRBV4-3 with TRBJ2-3; weak D call: TRBD1 (6 bases). The CDR3 length is 15 residues. V was cut by 0 bases and J by 6 bases, with 13 bases left in between. Germline CDR1 is LGHNA and CDR2 is YSLEER. For the CDR3, the DNA is TGCGCCAGCAGCCAAGAGGGTCACAGGGAGGATACGCAGTATTTT. It translates to CASSQEGHREDTQYF.

This clonotype was counted a few times. The rearrangement links TRBV27 to TRBJ2-1; 7 bases align to TRBD2. V was pared by 4 bases and J by 10 bases, with 19 bases of the junction left unmatched. This CDR3 region has 17 residues. CDR1 is MNHEY, CDR2 SMNVEV, per germline (reference sequence). CDR3 coding DNA: TGTGCCAGCAGTTCCGTCCCCCGACGGCTAGCGGAGGGGGAGCAGTTCTTC. Protein: CASSSVPRRLAEGEQFF.

The CDR3 here is CSARVPALDYNEQFF. Written as DNA, the CDR3 is TGCAGTGCTAGAGTACCGGCCTTGGACTACAATGAGCAGTTCTTC. J is TRBJ2-1 and V is TRBV20-1; the D is unclear. Germline-derived CDR1 and CDR2 are DFQATT and SNEGSKA (reference sequence). The CDR3 runs 15 residues. Trimming removed 1 base from V and 3 bases from J, with 13 bases in between.

This clonotype was counted between two and nine times. V gene TRBV18 combines with J gene TRBJ2-7, with D unresolved. The CDR3 is made up of 14 amino acids. In germline, CDR1 is KGHSH, CDR2 LQKENI. V dropped 2 bases and J dropped 5 bases, with 13 bases sitting between them. As DNA, the CDR3 is TGTGCCAGCTCACCAGGTCTCCTAAGGGACGAGCAGTACTTC. Amino acid sequence: CASSPGLLRDEQYF.

This clonotype was seen more than once but under ten times. The chain has TRBV11-2 and TRBJ1-1; no definite D call. Germline lookup yields CDR1 SGHAT and CDR2 FQNNGV. The CDR3 has 14 amino acids. Trimming pared 4 bases from V and 1 base from J, leaving 10 bases between. The CDR3 coding sequence is TGTGCCAGCAGCTGGGCGAGCGGGAACACTGAAGCTTTCTTT. Its protein product is CASSWASGNTEAFF.

The chain joins TRBV20-1 to TRBJ2-7, with 9 bases lining up with TRBD2. The CDR3 sequence is 15 residues long. The V segment lost 0 bases and the J segment 7 bases; nucleotides outside the gene matches: 10. CDR1 is DFQATT, CDR2 SNEGSKA, per germline (reference sequence). The CDR3 spells CSARDHLAGLLEQYF. The CDR3 DNA reads TGCAGTGCTAGAGATCATCTAGCGGGGTTGTTGGAGCAGTACTTC.

The V and J genes are TRBV20-1 and TRBJ2-6, with 11 bases matching TRBD1. V lost 6 bases to trimming and J lost 2 bases; unmatched junction nucleotides: 0. The CDR3 consists of 14 residues. CDR1 and CDR2 from the germline V gene are DFQATT and SNEGSKA (reference sequence). The CDR3 loop is CSADRGPGANVLTF. The CDR3 nucleotides are TGCAGTGCGGACAGGGGGCCTGGGGCCAACGTCCTGACTTTC.

The table lists this clonotype with a few counts. The chain recombines TRBV7-9 with TRBJ1-2; 9 bases match TRBD1. This CDR3 has 14 residues. Germline values: CDR1 SEHNR, CDR2 FQNEAQ (reference sequence). With V trimmed by 5 bases and J by 8 bases, 9 bases remained unmatched. This chain's CDR3 is CASSPPWTGDGYTF. The DNA of the CDR3 is TGTGCCAGCAGCCCTCCTTGGACAGGGGACGGCTACACCTTC.

This rearrangement joins TRBV7-6 to TRBJ2-3, with D uncertain. Germline values: CDR1 SGHVS, CDR2 FNYEAQ. V gave up 4 bases and J gave up 6 bases, with 11 bases separating them. CDR3 size: 13 residues. CDR3 in amino acids: CASSSLPWDTQYF. The CDR3 DNA reads as TGTGCCAGCAGCTCCCTGCCCTGGGATACGCAGTATTTT.

This clonotype was detected a few times. The genes are TRBV5-1 and TRBJ2-5; 10 bases match TRBD1. Trimming removed 4 bases from V and 5 bases from J; junction bases left unmatched: 8. This CDR3 contains 15 residues. Germline V lookup: CDR1 SGHRS, CDR2 YFSETQ. For the CDR3, the DNA is TGCGCCAGCAGCCACGGACAGGGGGGTTCGGAGACCCAGTACTTC. Its translation is CASSHGQGGSETQYF.

The V call is TRBV5-1, the J call TRBJ2-5, with unresolved D. The CDR3 runs to 14 residues. Germline CDR1 SGHRS, CDR2 YFSETQ. V lost 4 bases and J lost 0, with 10 bases in between. In DNA form, the CDR3 reads TGCGCCAGCAGCCCGATGGGATACCAAGAGACCCAGTACTTC. Protein sequence: CASSPMGYQETQYF.

There are a few counts of this clonotype. The genes are TRBV15 and TRBJ2-3; D may be TRBD1 (6 bases). Trimming left V 0 bases short and J 3 bases short, with 13 bases between. CDR1 and CDR2 (germline): LNHNV, YYDKDF (reference sequence). This CDR3 is 16 amino acids long. The CDR3 DNA follows: TGTGCCACCAGCAGAGAACGACGGACAGCAACAGATACGCAGTATTTT. Translation gives CATSRERRTATDTQYF. Looking up the rest from reference TRBV15 and TRBJ2-3 gives the full variable domain: DAMVIQNPRYQVTQFGKPVTLSCSQTLNHNVMYWYQQKSSQAPKLLFHYYDKDFNNEADTPDNFQSRRPNTSFCFLDIRSPGLGDTAMYLCATSRERRTATDTQYFGPGTRLTVL.

This clonotype turned up a few times. The chain has TRBV10-3 and TRBJ2-5, with D possibly matching TRBD2 (5 bases). The V gene lost 2 bases and the J gene lost 7 bases, with 20 bases spanning the gap. Germline loops: CDR1 ENHRY, CDR2 SYGVKD. This CDR3 contains 16 residues. CDR3 protein: CAISERLSVAEGTQYF. CDR3 DNA: TGTGCCATCAGTGAGAGGCTAAGTGTGGCTGAGGGGACCCAGTACTTC.

The chain combines TRBV5-1 with TRBJ2-2; no firm D call. This CDR3 has 14 amino acids. Deletions cut 3 bases from V and 2 bases from J, with 8 bases between. Germline V gene lookup returns CDR1 SGHRS and CDR2 YFSETQ. This CDR3 is CASSSHGNTGELFF. The CDR3, as DNA: TGCGCCAGCAGCTCACACGGAAACACCGGGGAGCTGTTTTTT.

As DNA, the CDR3 is TGTGCCAGCAGCCCCAAGGAAACAGATACGCAGTATTTT. This translates into CASSPKETDTQYF. V usage is TRBV7-2 and J usage is TRBJ2-3, with unresolved D. Trimming stripped 5 bases from V and 3 bases from J, with 9 bases between. The CDR3 is 13 residues long. From germline, CDR1 is SGHTA and CDR2 FQGNSA.

This clonotype has more than one count but fewer than ten. V is TRBV28 and J is TRBJ2-1, with TRBD2 identical over 8 bases. Per the germline V gene, CDR1 is MDHEN and CDR2 is SYDVKM. The ends lost 5 bases at V and 4 bases at J; junction bases unmatched: 10. The CDR3 covers 16 residues. The CDR3 sequence is CASSPGRSGSYNEQFF. The CDR3 DNA reads TGTGCCAGCAGTCCCGGTCGGAGCGGGAGTTACAATGAGCAGTTCTTC.

With respect to this clonotype: One end of the junction varies from germline; a read error may be responsible. The CDR3 spells CDITVGENTGELFF. Here the CDR3 DNA reads TGTGACATCACAGTTGGGGAGAACACCGGGGAGCTGTTTTTT. The genes are TRBV10-3 and TRBJ2-2; D is unresolved. The CDR3 runs 14 residues. CDR1 ENHRY and CDR2 SYGVKD come from the germline V gene.

J is TRBJ1-5 and V is TRBV6-2 or TRBV6-3; a possible D gene is TRBD1 (5 bases). Trimming removed 2 bases from V and 0 bases from J, with 23 bases in between. The CDR3 length is 20 residues. Germline CDR1 MNHEY, CDR2 SVGEGT. The CDR3 protein is CASSYQRNRSSDYSNQPQHF. CDR3 DNA sequence: TGTGCCAGCAGTTACCAAAGAAACAGGAGCTCCGACTATAGCAATCAGCCCCAGCATTTT.

The genes are TRBV7-2 and TRBJ1-4; 10 bases map to TRBD1. Germline values: CDR1 SGHTA, CDR2 FQGNSA. The ends lost 8 bases at V and 5 bases at J; junction bases unmatched: 2. The CDR3 length is 13 residues. In nucleotides, the CDR3 is TGTGCCAGCGGACAGGGGGGGAATGAAAAACTGTTTTTT. This gives the protein CASGQGGNEKLFF.

The chain employs TRBV7-2 and TRBJ1-2; 10 bases are shared with TRBD1. Germline CDR1 reads SGHTA; CDR2 reads FQGNSA. CDR3 length: 17 residues. The ends lost 2 bases at V and 4 bases at J; junction bases unmatched: 10. The CDR3 region has the DNA TGTGCCAGCAGCTTACCGCGATGGGACAGGGGTGGCTATGGCTACACCTTC. It encodes CASSLPRWDRGGYGYTF.

J is TRBJ2-5 and V is TRBV7-2; D assignment may be TRBD1 or TRBD2 (5 bases each). V lost 3 bases and J lost 4, with 12 bases in between. Looked up from germline, CDR1 is SGHTA and CDR2 is FQGNSA. The CDR3 is 14 residues long. CDR3 DNA: TGTGCCAGCAGCTTTGTTGGGGGTCCAGAGACCCAGTACTTC. Translating it yields CASSFVGGPETQYF.

J is TRBJ2-1 and V is TRBV18; tentatively, D is TRBD1 (5 bases). The CDR3 length is 15 residues. CDR1 and CDR2 from the germline V gene are KGHSH and LQKENI. Trimming stripped 3 bases from V and 8 bases from J, with 17 bases between. In DNA form, the CDR3 reads TGTGCCAGCTCACCGGGTGGGGCATTACTTCATGAGCAGTTCTTC. Translating it yields CASSPGGALLHEQFF.